Below are 21 T cell receptor beta chains sequenced from a single sample in a study of shared clonotypes between healthy human individuals. Data came from immunoSEQ multiplex PCR; TCRdb stores just in-frame clones and leaves some out. This table has hundreds of thousands of clones, around 96% appearing once. Source material: memory CD8+ T cells sorted from blood. Regarding subset: CD45RO+ cells pooled with CCR7-negative TemRA cells. The origin of the receptors is a man between 25 and 39 years old in good health.

This chain uses TRBV30 with TRBJ2-7; 9 nucleotides line up with TRBD1. The germline V gene has CDR1 GTSNPN and CDR2 SVGIG (reference sequence). The V segment lost 3 bases and the J segment 6 bases; nucleotides outside the gene matches: 9. The CDR3 loop spans 14 amino acids. CDR3 DNA: TGTGCCTGGAGGGATCCGGGACAGGGATCCGAGCAGTACTTC. This codes for CAWRDPGQGSEQYF.

The chain's CDR3 is CAWRDRENTEAFF. The DNA for the CDR3 is TGTGCCTGGAGGGACAGGGAGAACACTGAAGCTTTCTTT. This chain links TRBV30 with TRBJ1-1; 8 bases are a match to TRBD1. Losses at the gene ends were 3 bases for V and 1 base for J; bases not matched to a gene: 1. The CDR3 length is 13 residues. Per the germline V gene, CDR1 is GTSNPN and CDR2 is SVGIG (reference sequence).

The rearrangement links TRBV6-5 to TRBJ1-3; possibly TRBD1 for D (6 bases). The V gene's germline CDR1 is MNHEY and CDR2 SVGAGI. The CDR3 has 15 residues. V was pared by 6 bases and J by 0 bases, with 12 bases between. As DNA, the CDR3 is TGTGCCAGCAGAAGACAGGAGAGCTCTGGAAACACCATATATTTT. This sequence encodes CASRRQESSGNTIYF.

This chain uses TRBV28 with TRBJ2-7, with 9 nucleotides matching TRBD2. Germline V gene sequence: CDR1 MDHEN, CDR2 SYDVKM. The CDR3 is 15 residues long. V lost 6 bases and J lost 2; bases outside the gene matches: 8. CDR3 bases: TGTGCCAGCAGCTCTCCGACTAGCGGCGCCTACGAGCAGTACTTC. It yields the protein CASSSPTSGAYEQYF.

This clone turned up a few times. V is TRBV19 and J is TRBJ2-1; 8 bases agree with TRBD2. The ends lost 3 bases at V and 5 bases at J; junction bases unmatched: 3. This CDR3 spans 14 amino acids. The V gene's germline CDR1 is LNHDA and CDR2 SQIVND (reference sequence). CDR3: CASSIGRANNEQFF. Here the CDR3 DNA reads TGTGCCAGTAGTATCGGGAGGGCCAACAATGAGCAGTTCTTC.

The CDR3, as DNA: TGTGCCAGCAGCGGTCCACGGGGCTATGGCTACACCTTC. Protein sequence: CASSGPRGYGYTF. The chain employs TRBV9 and TRBJ1-2; no definite D call. The CDR3 covers 13 residues. With 3 bases removed from V and 4 bases from J, the gap between germline ends came to 10 bases. Germline values: CDR1 SGDLS, CDR2 YYNGEE.

The gene calls are TRBV14 and TRBJ2-3; 8 bases agree with TRBD1. The length of the CDR3 is 16 residues. Germline V CDR1 and CDR2: SGHDN, FVKESK. Trimming cost V 3 bases and J 1 base; bases outside gene matches: 6. The chain's CDR3 is CASSQDRAKGTDTQYF. The CDR3 coding sequence is TGTGCCAGCAGCCAGGACAGGGCCAAGGGCACAGATACGCAGTATTTT.

Here the CDR3 DNA reads TGTGCCAGCGGGAGGGGGAGGCATCAGCCCCAGCATTTT. Encoded protein: CASGRGRHQPQHF. V usage is TRBV4-2 and J usage is TRBJ1-5; D perhaps matches TRBD1 (6 bases). The CDR3 runs to 13 residues. The germline CDR1 and CDR2 sequences are LGHNA and YNFKEQ. Trimming removed 8 bases from V and 5 bases from J, with 13 bases in between.

This sequence joins TRBV10-3 and TRBJ2-3, with D possibly TRBD1 on 6 matching bases. CDR3 length: 14 residues. V was pared by 11 bases and J by 1 base, with 16 bases between. CDR1 and CDR2 (germline): ENHRY, SYGVKD. The CDR3 DNA is TGTGCCTCGAGAAAGAACAGGGGCACAGATACGCAGTATTTT. Amino acid sequence: CASRKNRGTDTQYF.

Turning to this clone: In the same sample, other DNA sequences code for this CDR3. The genes are TRBV11-2 and TRBJ2-7, with a weak D call TRBD2 (5 bases). Germline CDR1 SGHAT, CDR2 FQNNGV. Trimming pared 1 base from V and 2 bases from J, leaving 9 bases between. This CDR3 comprises 14 residues. The CDR3 sequence: CASSLGTGTYEQYF. CDR3 DNA: TGTGCCAGCAGCTTAGGGACGGGAACCTACGAGCAGTACTTC.

The J gene is TRBJ2-1, the V gene TRBV5-1; possibly TRBD2 for D (5 bases). Per the germline V gene, CDR1 is SGHRS and CDR2 is YFSETQ. The length of the CDR3 is 14 residues. V shed 4 bases and J shed 6 bases, with 14 bases lying between them. Written as DNA, the CDR3 is TGCGCCAGCAGCAAAGCGGACTCGGGCAATGAGCAGTTCTTC. The encoded protein is CASSKADSGNEQFF.

The chain links TRBV20-1 to TRBJ1-4, with D uncertain. Between the trimmed V and J ends, which lost 5 bases and 5 bases, there was a span of 6 bases. The CDR3 is 11 amino acids. Germline assignment: CDR1 DFQATT and CDR2 SNEGSKA (reference sequence). Here the CDR3 reads CSAEDNEKLFF. In nucleotides, the CDR3 is TGCAGTGCTGAAGACAATGAAAAACTGTTTTTT.

The chain is built from TRBV28 and TRBJ2-7; D is unresolved. The CDR3 covers 12 residues. The germline V and J ends were trimmed by 5 bases and 7 bases, with 12 bases remaining between them. CDR1 is MDHEN and CDR2 is SYDVKM in the germline V gene. The CDR3 is CASSPQELEQYF. CDR3 nucleotide sequence: TGTGCCAGCAGTCCTCAGGAGCTGGAGCAGTACTTC.

This clone came up once. The CDR3 here is CASSHRLAGSDEQFF. The CDR3 DNA reads as TGTGCCAGCAGCCATCGGCTAGCGGGGAGTGACGAGCAGTTCTTC. The chain employs TRBV4-2 and TRBJ2-1, with TRBD2 identical over 9 bases. Germline loops: CDR1 LGHNA, CDR2 YNFKEQ. The CDR3 is 15 residues long. V lost 3 bases to trimming and J lost 10 bases; unmatched junction nucleotides: 10.

This sequence joins TRBV11-1 and TRBJ1-1; D is undetermined. The V gene's germline CDR1 is SGHAT and CDR2 FQDESV (reference sequence). The CDR3 consists of 12 residues. V was pared by 5 bases and J by 4 bases, with 8 bases between. The CDR3 sequence is CASSPSTTEAFF. CDR3 nucleotides: TGTGCCAGCAGCCCGAGTACCACTGAAGCTTTCTTT.

The chain recombines TRBV10-1 with TRBJ2-3; 8 nucleotides match TRBD2. V lost 0 bases, J lost 3 bases, and 2 bases stayed unmatched. The CDR3 consists of 15 residues. Germline values: CDR1 WNHNN, CDR2 SYGVQD (reference sequence). The CDR3 region is CASSESPGGTDTQYF. In DNA form, the CDR3 reads TGCGCCAGCAGTGAGTCTCCGGGAGGGACAGATACGCAGTATTTT.

This clone was observed a single time. The gene calls are TRBV7-9 and TRBJ2-2; 8 bases are shared with TRBD2. CDR3 length equals 16 residues. V shed 1 base, J shed 5 bases, and the junction held 6 bases outside the gene matches. CDR1 and CDR2 from the germline V gene are SEHNR and FQNEAQ (reference sequence). The CDR3 DNA is TGTGCCAGCAGCTTAGACCGCGGACTAGCAACCGGGGAGCTGTTTTTT. As protein: CASSLDRGLATGELFF. Together with reference TRBV7-9 and TRBJ2-2, the CDR3 gives the full variable domain: DTGVSQNPRHKITKRGQNVTFRCDPISEHNRLYWYRQTLGQGPEFLTYFQNEAQLEKSRLLSDRFSAERPKGSFSTLEIQRTEQGDSAMYLCASSLDRGLATGELFFGEGSRLTVL.

This clone has a single count. The chain employs TRBV7-6 and TRBJ1-2, with 9 bases fitting TRBD1. With 5 bases clipped from V and 7 bases from J, the junction kept 5 bases outside the gene matches. Germline V gene sequence: CDR1 SGHVS, CDR2 FNYEAQ. This CDR3 comprises 13 residues. The CDR3 protein is CASSLGQGGGYTF. CDR3 bases: TGTGCCAGCAGCCTGGGACAGGGCGGTGGCTACACCTTC.

In its sample, this clone was seen once. The V and J genes are TRBV29-1 and TRBJ2-5; D uncertain. V was cut by 1 base and J by 8 bases, with 11 bases left in between. Germline CDR1 reads SQVTM; CDR2 reads ANQGSEA. The CDR3 is made up of 12 amino acids. Here the CDR3 reads CSVEGSSRTQYF. In DNA form, the CDR3 reads TGCAGCGTTGAAGGTTCTTCTCGCACCCAGTACTTC.

The V call is TRBV4-1, the J call TRBJ2-1; 7 bases map to TRBD2. Germline assignment: CDR1 MGHRA and CDR2 YSYEKL. The CDR3 sequence is 17 residues long. J gave up 0 bases and V 3 bases, and 8 bases lay outside the gene matches. CDR3 amino acids: CASSHRAGFISYNEQFF. The CDR3 region has the DNA TGCGCCAGCAGCCATAGAGCGGGGTTCATCTCCTACAATGAGCAGTTCTTC.

CDR3 sequence: CASSRGLAGDYEQYF. DNA for the CDR3: TGTGCCAGCAGCCGAGGACTAGCGGGAGACTACGAGCAGTACTTC. The chain combines TRBV4-2 with TRBJ2-7; 13 nucleotides line up with TRBD2. The CDR3 runs to 15 residues. CDR1 and CDR2 from the germline V gene are LGHNA and YNFKEQ. The J segment lost 3 bases and the V segment lost 4 bases, leaving 3 bases of the junction unmatched.